Shown below are 8 T cell receptor beta chains from a single sample sequenced in a study of spatial heterogeneity in lung cancer. Specified time point: sample taken at primary tumor resection. No cells were sorted before sequencing. The whole RNA sequenced was extracted from tumor, nontumor lung or frozen PBMC. TCRdb independently ran MiXCR on the 5' RACE reads; one entry per CDR3 protein. The data contain about 86,000 distinct CDR3 sequences, roughly 12% of them singletons. The sample consisted of PBMCs, taken at surgery. These receptors originate from a male donor with early-stage non-small cell lung cancer.

This clonotype occurred many times. The chain combines TRBV2 with TRBJ2-2; TRBD1 aligns across 9 bases. CDR3 size: 15 residues. Germline V gene lookup returns CDR1 SNHLY and CDR2 FYNNEI. V lost 6 bases, J lost 7 bases, and 9 bases stayed unmatched. The CDR3 loop is CASRARDRVGGELFF. CDR3 DNA sequence: TGTGCCAGCAGGGCTCGGGACAGGGTTGGCGGGGAGCTGTTTTTT.

V is TRBV11-2 and J is TRBJ2-6; D remains ambiguous. Germline V gene lookup returns CDR1 SGHAT and CDR2 FQNNGV. The CDR3 loop spans 11 amino acids. V shed 4 bases and J shed 9 bases, with 4 bases lying between them. This chain's CDR3 is CASSSLNVLTF. The CDR3 DNA follows: TGTGCCAGCAGCTCCCTCAACGTCCTGACTTTC.

This clonotype occurred a few times. The V gene is TRBV7-9, the J gene TRBJ2-3; possibly TRBD2 for D (5 bases). CDR1 is SEHNR and CDR2 is FQNEAQ in the germline V gene (reference sequence). CDR3 size: 15 residues. The V and J ends lost 8 bases and 0 bases respectively, with 15 bases between them. The CDR3 sequence: CASQKGSGSTDTQYF. The CDR3 DNA reads as TGTGCCAGCCAAAAAGGGTCGGGAAGCACAGATACGCAGTATTTT.

CDR3 nucleotides: TGTGCCAGCGTTCAGACTAGCGGGGGCTCCTACGAGCAGTACTTC. Translated, it gives CASVQTSGGSYEQYF. This rearrangement joins TRBV7-9 to TRBJ2-7; 12 positions match TRBD2. Per germline, CDR1 SEHNR and CDR2 FQNEAQ (reference sequence). The CDR3 spans 15 residues. The J segment lost 0 bases and the V segment lost 8 bases, leaving 5 bases of the junction unmatched.

J is TRBJ1-2 and V is TRBV29-1, with 7 bases fitting TRBD1. Germline V gives CDR1 SQVTM, CDR2 ANQGSEA. The CDR3 sequence is 12 residues long. Trimming removed 6 bases from V and 6 bases from J; junction bases left unmatched: 7. The CDR3 bases are TGCAGCGTGTCACAGGGGATCGATGGCTACACCTTC. This sequence encodes CSVSQGIDGYTF.

V and J are TRBV2 and TRBJ2-3; a weak D match, TRBD1 (5 bases). CDR3 length: 14 amino acids. Germline values: CDR1 SNHLY, CDR2 FYNNEI. Trimming removed 5 bases at V and 0 bases at J, with 9 bases between. CDR3 sequence: CASSSQGSTDTQYF. CDR3 sequence (DNA): TGTGCCAGCAGTTCTCAGGGTAGCACAGATACGCAGTATTTT.

The V call is TRBV13, the J call TRBJ2-1; possibly TRBD2 for D (6 bases). The ends were cut back, 5 bases at V and 7 bases at J, with 9 bases in the middle. Looked up from germline, CDR1 is PRHDT and CDR2 is FYEKMQ (reference sequence). The CDR3 extends over 12 amino acids. In DNA, the CDR3 is TGTGCCAGCAGCACGGGGGTTAATGAGCAGTTCTTC. Translated, it gives CASSTGVNEQFF.

The genes are TRBV3-1 and TRBJ2-5; no reliable D call. The V and J ends lost 1 base and 3 bases respectively, with 6 bases between them. The CDR3 consists of 13 residues. Per the germline V gene, CDR1 is LGHDT and CDR2 is YNNKEL (reference sequence). DNA of the CDR3: TGTGCCAGCAGCCAAGTACGGAAAGAGACCCAGTACTTC. It codes for CASSQVRKETQYF.